This TCR beta chain was sequenced in a study of T cells in Graves' hyperthyroidism and ophthalmopathy. Only a few counts were recorded for this clonotype. RNA transcripts were the template for amplifying TCR beta CDR3 regions. First-round RT-PCR targeting the TCR CDR3 was performed with the HTBI primer set. One entry per CDR3 protein results from TCRdb running MiXCR on the multiplex PCR reads. Of about 340,000 distinct CDR3 sequences listed, about 20% are singletons. Hyperthyroidism patients were newly diagnosed, had disease duration under 2 months, and were aged 18 to 65 years. CDR3 length: 13 residues. CDR1 and CDR2 from the germline V gene are MNHNS and SASEGT. V was clipped by 6 bases and J by 5 bases; unmatched bases: 5.

Sequenced: blood. This receptor was obtained from a woman aged 50 to 60 with Graves' hyperthyroidism. This chain uses TRBV6-1 with TRBJ1-2, with 8 bases aligning to TRBD1. In DNA, the CDR3 is TGTGCCAGCAGGGAGACAGGGGAATATGGCTACACCTTC. Translated: CASRETGEYGYTF.